The sequence of this T cell receptor beta chain was determined in a study of Tregs in tolerant kidney transplant recipients. Study details: Related graft donors supplied nonmyeloablative bone marrow transplants, and mixed chimerism was transient.

Unstimulated regulatory T cells (CD4+CD25+CD127-), CD4+CD25- non-regulatory cells, CD4 and CD8 cells were FACS-sorted from thawed PBMCs. About this clone itself: Sequencing ends 3 residues short of the CDR3 end; the germline J gene provides the rest.

TCRdb's table, derived via immunoSEQ multiplex PCR, lists solely in-frame clones and lacks some. The sample table sets out more than 45,000 clones. The CDR3 is 15 amino acids. The V end was cut by 4 bases, the J end by 5 bases, with 13 bases between. CDR1 and CDR2 from the germline V gene are SGHRS and YFSETQ. This chain links TRBV5-1 with TRBJ1-6; possible D gene TRBD1, 6 bases. The receptor comes from a human donor who received a combined kidney and bone marrow transplant. The sequencing here drew on CD4+ T cells from blood, taken before the transplant. The sequenced part of the CDR3 DNA is TGCGCCAGCAGCCAAGGTCGGACAGATAATTCACCC. This codes for CASSQGRTDNSP. The full CDR3 reads CASSQGRTDNSPLHF.